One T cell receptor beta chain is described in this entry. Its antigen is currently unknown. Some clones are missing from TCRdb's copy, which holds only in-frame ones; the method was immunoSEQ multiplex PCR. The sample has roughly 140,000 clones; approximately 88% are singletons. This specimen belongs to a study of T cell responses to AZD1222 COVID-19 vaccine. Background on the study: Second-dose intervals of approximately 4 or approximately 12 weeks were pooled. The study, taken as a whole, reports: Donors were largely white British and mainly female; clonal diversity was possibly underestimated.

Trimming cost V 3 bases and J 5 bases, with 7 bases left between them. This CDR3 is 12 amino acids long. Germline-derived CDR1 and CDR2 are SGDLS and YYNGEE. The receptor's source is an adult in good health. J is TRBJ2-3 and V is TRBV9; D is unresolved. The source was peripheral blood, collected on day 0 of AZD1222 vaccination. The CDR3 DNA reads TGTGCCAGCAGCGCGGTCGGAGATACGCAGTATTTT. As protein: CASSAVGDTQYF.